One and the same sample provided the 20 T cell receptor beta chains below, sequenced in a study of OX40 agonist ivuxolimab in advanced cancers. To prepare the library, the immunoSEQ multiplex PCR assay was applied. This is the immuneACCESS table as TCRdb keeps it, with only in-frame sequences that have V and J called. A part of the clones is gone; compared with another copy, unresolved V genes explain less than half, and the rest is unexplained. This sample is represented by tens of thousands of clones; around 90% of them were singletons. 1.1% of the sample goes to the ten largest clones. The starting material was CD4+ or CD8+ T cells sorted from blood, obtained in a trial of the OX40 agonist ivuxolimab. The receptors originated from an adult with an advanced solid tumor such as melanoma, head and neck, liver or kidney cancer.

V and J are TRBV2 and TRBJ1-1, with D unresolved. Germline values: CDR1 SNHLY, CDR2 FYNNEI. CDR3 size: 13 residues. The germline V and J ends were trimmed by 3 bases and 0 bases, with 5 bases remaining between them. CDR3 sequence: CASSDVLNTEAFF. The CDR3 nucleotides are TGTGCCAGCAGTGACGTGTTGAACACTGAAGCTTTCTTT.

The chain combines TRBV7-2 with TRBJ2-3; D gene uncertain. V was clipped by 5 bases and J by 2 bases, with 5 bases between them. The CDR3 has 12 amino acids. In germline, CDR1 is SGHTA, CDR2 FQGNSA. The CDR3 spells CASSPYTDTQYF. In DNA form, the CDR3 reads TGTGCCAGCAGCCCCTACACAGATACGCAGTATTTT.

The chain couples TRBV28 to TRBJ2-7; 9 bases are shared with TRBD1. Germline V gene lookup returns CDR1 MDHEN and CDR2 SYDVKM. CDR3 length equals 15 residues. V lost 5 bases and J lost 4; bases outside the gene matches: 9. CDR3 bases: TGTGCCAGCAGTGGTCCGGGACAGGGAAGGTACGAGCAGTACTTC. It is translated as CASSGPGQGRYEQYF.

This sequence joins TRBV19 and TRBJ2-3; D not certain. This CDR3 has 13 residues. The germline V and J ends were trimmed by 4 bases and 3 bases, with 8 bases remaining between them. The germline gives CDR1 LNHDA, CDR2 SQIVND (reference sequence). The chain's CDR3 is CASSTQRTDTQYF. DNA of the CDR3: TGTGCCAGTAGTACTCAGCGAACAGATACGCAGTATTTT.

This clone appeared once. V is TRBV7-2 and J is TRBJ2-7, with a possible D match to TRBD2 (6 bases). CDR1 SGHTA and CDR2 FQGNSA come from the germline V gene. CDR3 length equals 14 residues. V lost 6 bases and J lost 4, with 16 bases in between. As DNA, the CDR3 is TGTGCCAGCAGACAGGCGGGGAGCGGTTACGAGCAGTACTTC. Translating gives CASRQAGSGYEQYF.

The genes are TRBV28 and TRBJ1-2, with TRBD1 identical over 8 bases. After removal of 6 bases from V and 2 bases from J, the junction contained 5 bases not matched to a gene. CDR1 is MDHEN, CDR2 SYDVKM, per germline. The CDR3 spans 14 residues. CDR3 bases: TGTGCCAGCAGAGAGACAGGGGACAACTATGGCTACACCTTC. Its protein product is CASRETGDNYGYTF.

The chain recombines TRBV5-6 with TRBJ2-7, with unresolved D. The length of the CDR3 is 13 residues. V was pared by 1 base and J by 2 bases, with 7 bases between. CDR1 is SGHDT, CDR2 YYEEEE, per germline. The CDR3 protein is CASSLPRAYEQYF. The CDR3 DNA sequence: TGTGCCAGCAGCTTGCCCAGAGCCTACGAGCAGTACTTC.

The genes are TRBV20-1 and TRBJ2-1; D is ambiguous. Germline V gene sequence: CDR1 DFQATT, CDR2 SNEGSKA (reference sequence). V gave up 5 bases and J gave up 5 bases, with 7 bases separating them. This CDR3 has 11 amino acids. As DNA, the CDR3 is TGCAGTGCTCCCGAGGACAATGAGCAGTTCTTC. Its protein is CSAPEDNEQFF.

The chain employs TRBV6-5 and TRBJ2-7, with 10 nucleotides matching TRBD2. The germline V gene has CDR1 MNHEY and CDR2 SVGAGI. The CDR3 loop spans 16 amino acids. V gave up 4 bases and J gave up 3 bases; unmatched junction bases: 9. CDR3 sequence (DNA): TGTGCCAGCAGTTCAGAAGGTTGGACTAGCGGCTACGAGCAGTACTTC. This sequence encodes CASSSEGWTSGYEQYF.

The CDR3 DNA follows: TGTGCCAGCAGCTTGGGGAGGCGGGAGAACACCGGGGAGCTGTTTTTT. Translated, it gives CASSLGRRENTGELFF. The chain employs TRBV11-2 and TRBJ2-2, with D perhaps matching TRBD2 (6 bases). The germline V gene encodes CDR1 SGHAT and CDR2 FQNNGV. V lost 3 bases and J lost 1, with 12 bases in between. The CDR3 spans 16 residues.

The chain uses TRBV7-9 and TRBJ2-7; TRBD2 agrees at 10 bases. After removal of 5 bases from V and 7 bases from J, the junction contained 17 bases not matched to a gene. The length of the CDR3 is 17 residues. Germline V lookup: CDR1 SEHNR, CDR2 FQNEAQ (reference sequence). The CDR3 spells CASSPGGGAGGPREQYF. The CDR3 DNA reads TGTGCCAGCAGCCCCGGAGGGGGAGCGGGAGGGCCGCGGGAGCAGTACTTC.

The chain couples TRBV28 to TRBJ2-7; 7 nucleotides align to TRBD1. The CDR3 runs to 16 residues. The trim removed 4 bases at V and 4 bases at J, leaving 13 bases unmatched. The germline CDR1 and CDR2 sequences are MDHEN and SYDVKM. The DNA of the CDR3 is TGTGCCAGCAGTTCAACTTTCCGGGACAGTTTTTACGAGCAGTACTTC. Protein product: CASSSTFRDSFYEQYF.

This clone was seen a single time. The V gene is TRBV29-1, the J gene TRBJ2-2; D unresolved. CDR1 SQVTM and CDR2 ANQGSEA come from the germline V gene. This CDR3 is 11 amino acids long. Trimming took 4 bases from V and 3 from J, leaving 3 bases between them. The CDR3 loop is CSVADTGELFF. The CDR3 DNA reads as TGCAGCGTTGCCGACACCGGGGAGCTGTTTTTT.

This chain connects TRBV27 to TRBJ2-3; TRBD2 might be the D (5 bases). The germline CDR1 and CDR2 sequences are MNHEY and SMNVEV (reference sequence). There are 14 residues in the CDR3. V was trimmed by 4 bases and J by 6 bases, leaving 14 bases between them. In nucleotides, the CDR3 is TGTGCCAGCAGTTACGAGGGTCCCTCCGATACGCAGTATTTT. It specifies CASSYEGPSDTQYF.

The gene calls are TRBV7-3 and TRBJ1-2, with D uncertain. Trimming pared 5 bases from V and 5 bases from J, leaving 15 bases between. This CDR3 has 14 amino acids. Germline-derived CDR1 and CDR2 are SGHTA and FQGTGA. The CDR3 sequence: CASSPEVQTYGYTF. The CDR3 bases are TGTGCCAGCAGCCCCGAAGTGCAGACTTATGGCTACACCTTC.

This chain links TRBV9 with TRBJ2-1; possibly TRBD2 for D (6 bases). Trimming removed 0 bases from V and 5 bases from J, with 12 bases in between. This CDR3 has 15 amino acids. Germline loops: CDR1 SGDLS, CDR2 YYNGEE. The chain's CDR3 is CASSVAGLINNEQFF. CDR3 DNA: TGTGCCAGCAGCGTAGCGGGACTTATCAACAATGAGCAGTTCTTC.

The genes are TRBV19 and TRBJ2-5, with 14 positions matching TRBD2. The length of the CDR3 is 14 residues. The junction had 3 bases not matched to a gene; V was cut back by 7 bases and J by 5 bases. From germline, CDR1 is LNHDA and CDR2 SQIVND (reference sequence). The CDR3 sequence: CASTTSGRAETQYF. CDR3 in DNA: TGTGCCAGTACGACTAGCGGGAGGGCCGAGACCCAGTACTTC.

The V call is TRBV28, the J call TRBJ2-2, with 11 nucleotides matching TRBD2. Germline trimming cut 6 bases from V and 4 bases from J; bases unmatched to any gene: 13. In germline, CDR1 is MDHEN, CDR2 SYDVKM. This CDR3 has 18 amino acids. CDR3 nucleotides: TGTGCCAGCAGCCCAAGGACTAGCGGGTTTAGGAGCACCGGGGAGCTGTTTTTT. This sequence encodes CASSPRTSGFRSTGELFF.

The chain is built from TRBV30 and TRBJ1-6; D is perhaps TRBD1 (5 bases). CDR3 length equals 14 residues. Germline lookup yields CDR1 GTSNPN and CDR2 SVGIG (reference sequence). V lost 2 bases to trimming and J lost 5 bases, with 10 bases between them. The CDR3 protein is CAWSLTANNSPLHF. CDR3 coding DNA: TGTGCCTGGAGTCTGACAGCTAATAATTCACCCCTCCACTTT.

The chain combines TRBV7-9 with TRBJ2-7; 9 bases are shared with TRBD1. Trimming removed 8 bases from V and 4 bases from J; junction bases left unmatched: 9. Germline CDR1 and CDR2: SEHNR and FQNEAQ (reference sequence). CDR3 length: 14 amino acids. As DNA, the CDR3 is TGTGCCAGCGGAAAGGGACAGGGAGTATACGAGCAGTACTTC. It codes for CASGKGQGVYEQYF.